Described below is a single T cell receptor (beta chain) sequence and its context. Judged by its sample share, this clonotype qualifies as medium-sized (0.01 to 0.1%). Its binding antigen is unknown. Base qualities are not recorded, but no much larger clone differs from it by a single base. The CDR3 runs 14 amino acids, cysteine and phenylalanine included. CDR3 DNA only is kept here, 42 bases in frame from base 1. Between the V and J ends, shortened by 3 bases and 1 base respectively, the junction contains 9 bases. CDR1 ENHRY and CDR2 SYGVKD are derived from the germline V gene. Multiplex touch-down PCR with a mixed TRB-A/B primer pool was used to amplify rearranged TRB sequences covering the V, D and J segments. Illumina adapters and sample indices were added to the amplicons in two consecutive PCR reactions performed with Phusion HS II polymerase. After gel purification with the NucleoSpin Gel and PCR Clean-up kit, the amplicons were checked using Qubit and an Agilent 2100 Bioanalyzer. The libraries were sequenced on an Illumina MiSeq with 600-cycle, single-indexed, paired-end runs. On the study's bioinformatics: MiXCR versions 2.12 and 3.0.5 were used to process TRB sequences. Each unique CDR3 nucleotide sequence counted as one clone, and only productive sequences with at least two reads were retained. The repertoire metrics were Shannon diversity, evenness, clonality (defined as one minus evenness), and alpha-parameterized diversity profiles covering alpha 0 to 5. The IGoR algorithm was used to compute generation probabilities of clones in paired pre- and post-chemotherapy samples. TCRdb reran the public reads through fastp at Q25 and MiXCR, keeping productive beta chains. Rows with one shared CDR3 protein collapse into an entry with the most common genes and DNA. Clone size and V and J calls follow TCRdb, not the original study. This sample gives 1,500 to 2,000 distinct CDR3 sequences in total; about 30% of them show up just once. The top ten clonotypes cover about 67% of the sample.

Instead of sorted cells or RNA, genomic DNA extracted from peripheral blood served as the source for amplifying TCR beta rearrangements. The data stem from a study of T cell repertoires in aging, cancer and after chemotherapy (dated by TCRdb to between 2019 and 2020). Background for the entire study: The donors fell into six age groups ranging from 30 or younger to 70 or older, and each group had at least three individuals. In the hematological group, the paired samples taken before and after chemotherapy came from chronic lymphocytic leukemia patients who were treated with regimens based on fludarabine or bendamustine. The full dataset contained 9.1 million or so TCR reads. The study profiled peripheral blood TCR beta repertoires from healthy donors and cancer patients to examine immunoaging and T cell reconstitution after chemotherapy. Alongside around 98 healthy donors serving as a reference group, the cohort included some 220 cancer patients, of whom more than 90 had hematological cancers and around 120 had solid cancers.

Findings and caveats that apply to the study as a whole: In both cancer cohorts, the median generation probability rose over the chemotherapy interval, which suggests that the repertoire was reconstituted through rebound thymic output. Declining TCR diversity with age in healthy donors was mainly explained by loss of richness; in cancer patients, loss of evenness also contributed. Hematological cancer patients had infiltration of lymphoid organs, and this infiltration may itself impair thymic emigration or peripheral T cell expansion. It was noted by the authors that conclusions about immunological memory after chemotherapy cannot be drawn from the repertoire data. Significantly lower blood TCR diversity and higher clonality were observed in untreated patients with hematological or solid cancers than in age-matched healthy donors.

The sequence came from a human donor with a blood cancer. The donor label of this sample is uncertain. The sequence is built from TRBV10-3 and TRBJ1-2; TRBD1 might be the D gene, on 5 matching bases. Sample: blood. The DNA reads TGTGCCATCAGTGATGGACAACGTAACTATGGCTACACCTTC. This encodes CAISDGQRNYGYTF.